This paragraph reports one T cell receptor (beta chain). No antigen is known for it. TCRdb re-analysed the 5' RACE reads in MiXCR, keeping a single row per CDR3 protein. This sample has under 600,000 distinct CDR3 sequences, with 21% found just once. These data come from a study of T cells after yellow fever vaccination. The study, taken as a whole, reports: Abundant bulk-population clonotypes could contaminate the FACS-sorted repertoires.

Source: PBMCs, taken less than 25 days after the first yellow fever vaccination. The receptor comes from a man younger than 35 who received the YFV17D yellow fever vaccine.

The CDR3 region has the DNA TGTGCCAGCAGCGAAGACCGACAGGTAAATTACAATGAGCAGTTCTTC. Protein sequence: CASSEDRQVNYNEQFF. The rearrangement joins TRBV7-8 to TRBJ2-1, with a weak D call TRBD1 (6 bases). The V gene's germline CDR1 is SGHVS and CDR2 FQNEAQ. Trimming removed 5 bases at V and 4 bases at J, with 18 bases between. The CDR3 contains 16 residues. The full variable domain, rest sourced from reference TRBV7-8 and TRBJ2-1, is GAGVSQSPRYKVAKRGQDVALRCDPISGHVSLFWYQQALGQGPEFLTYFQNEAQLDKSGLPSDRFFAERPEGSVSTLKIQRTQQEDSAVYLCASSEDRQVNYNEQFFGPGTRLTVL.